This T cell receptor (beta chain) is from a study of blood T cell repertoires in COVID-19. Study background: COVID-19 samples, acute and convalescent, were from the United States, Italy and Spain. PBMCs, B-cell-depleted T cells, or T cells provided the cDNA or gDNA that made up the material.

Sequenced by immunoSEQ multiplex PCR; TCRdb stores in-frame clones only, minus some. This repertoire shows about 200,000 clones, around 86% found once; its top ten account for approximately 10%. In germline, CDR1 is MNHNY, CDR2 SVGAGI (reference sequence). There are 15 residues in the CDR3. The J segment lost 3 bases and the V segment lost 4 bases, leaving 7 bases of the junction unmatched. The sequence was collected from a woman aged 45-60 years with COVID-19, enrolled during active disease. The sequencing sample was made of peripheral blood. V and J are TRBV6-6 and TRBJ1-2, with 8 bases identical to TRBD1. The CDR3, as DNA: TGTGCCAGCAGTTCCTTCGACAGGGGTGACTATGGCTACACCTTC. Its protein product is CASSSFDRGDYGYTF.